The clone carrying this T cell receptor beta chain was seen more than once but under ten times. Its antigen remains unidentified. This specimen belongs to a study of early T cells in non-severe SARS-CoV-2 infection. Study-level background: Whole-blood bulk RNA, unsorted, was sequenced, and chains were unpaired. Findings and caveats of the study: The matching step, a VDJdb search, favored anti-spike CD8 responses and missed private and CD4 specificities.

The TCR library protocol attached unique molecular identifiers to the individual cDNA molecules. From the 5' RACE reads, TCRdb called clonotypes with MiXCR, one entry per CDR3 protein. The sample contains 50,000 to 65,000 distinct CDR3 sequences, around 20% of which appear only once. CDR3 size: 15 residues. Losses at the gene ends were 2 bases for V and 7 bases for J; bases not matched to a gene: 5. Germline CDR1 reads SEHNR; CDR2 reads FQNEAQ (reference sequence). Sequenced material: whole blood, taken at baseline. The chain employs TRBV7-9 and TRBJ2-1, with TRBD2 matching over 10 bases. The receptor's source is an adult who was a healthcare worker with PCR-confirmed SARS-CoV-2 infection or an uninfected control (not recorded which). In DNA form, the CDR3 reads TGTGCCAGCAGCTTAATGTTGACTAGCGGGAATGAGCAGTTCTTC. This gives the protein CASSLMLTSGNEQFF.